These 14 T cell receptor beta chains share one sample of origin, sequenced in a study of graft-versus-host responses after intestinal transplantation listed by TCRdb under 2021. No antigens are known for them. Sample time point, as interpreted from the label and publication: cells obtained before transplantation from donor or recipient. Library prep was done by the immunoSEQ multiplex PCR assay. TCRdb took this table from immuneACCESS and kept in-frame rearrangements with V and J called. Such tables lack part of the clones; where checked against another copy, unresolved V genes explain under half of the gap, and the rest is unexplained. The sample table contains roughly 92,000 clones; only one count was recorded for 90% of them. 0.11% of the sample rests with the top ten. The specimen comprised unstimulated CD4+ T cells sorted from spleen or lymph node cells, sampled before intestinal transplant. These receptors all stem from a human donor who received an intestinal transplant.

The rearrangement joins TRBV5-1 to TRBJ1-1; D is unresolved. Germline loops: CDR1 SGHRS, CDR2 YFSETQ. Deletions cut 0 bases from V and 4 bases from J, with 4 bases between. The CDR3 contains 12 residues. The CDR3 protein is CASSLDGTEAFF. The CDR3 nucleotides are TGCGCCAGCAGCTTGGACGGCACTGAAGCTTTCTTT.

V gene TRBV10-3 combines with J gene TRBJ1-3; D might be TRBD1 (6 bases). The CDR3 has 14 residues. The V end lost 11 bases, the J end lost 0 bases, and 14 bases lay between the germline ends. The germline V gene has CDR1 ENHRY and CDR2 SYGVKD. Here the CDR3 DNA reads TGTGCCGCGCGACAGGCTGTCTCTGGAAACACCATATATTTT. Its translation is CAARQAVSGNTIYF.

This clone appeared once. This chain links TRBV2 with TRBJ2-2; D is unclear. The CDR3 totals 13 residues. V was trimmed by 7 bases and J by 2 bases, leaving 8 bases between them. From germline, CDR1 is SNHLY and CDR2 FYNNEI. CDR3 in DNA: TGTGCCAGCACCGTCCTTAACACCGGGGAGCTGTTTTTT. This encodes CASTVLNTGELFF.

This chain uses TRBV5-1 with TRBJ2-5; 8 nucleotides agree with TRBD2. V trimming: 0 bases; J trimming: 4 bases; junction bases outside the gene matches: 2. The CDR3 contains 14 residues. Germline V gives CDR1 SGHRS, CDR2 YFSETQ. The CDR3 DNA sequence: TGCGCCAGCAGCTTGGCGGGGGGGGGAGAGACCCAGTACTTC. As protein: CASSLAGGGETQYF.

The J gene is TRBJ2-1, the V gene TRBV9, with D hard to call. The CDR3 spans 13 residues. V was shortened by 3 bases and J by 5 bases, with 9 bases between the two germline ends. Germline CDR1 SGDLS, CDR2 YYNGEE. CDR3 bases: TGTGCCAGCAGCGGGGCAGGTGACAATGAGCAGTTCTTC. This encodes CASSGAGDNEQFF.

The CDR3 spells CASSLGTTTNEKLFF. DNA for the CDR3: TGTGCCAGCAGTTTGGGGACAACAACTAATGAAAAACTGTTTTTT. The chain is built from TRBV27 and TRBJ1-4, with D perhaps matching TRBD1 (6 bases). The CDR3 extends over 15 amino acids. CDR1 and CDR2 from the germline V gene are MNHEY and SMNVEV (reference sequence). Trimming left V 3 bases short and J 0 bases short, with 8 bases between. Drawing the rest from reference TRBV27 and TRBJ1-4, the complete variable domain is EAQVTQNPRYLITVTGKKLTVTCSQNMNHEYMSWYRQDPGLGLRQIYYSMNVEVTDKGDVPEGYKVSRKEKRNFPLILESPSPNQTSLYFCASSLGTTTNEKLFFGSGTQLSVL.

The V call is TRBV6-5, the J call TRBJ2-1; D is unclear. V gave up 0 bases and J gave up 6 bases, with 3 bases separating them. Germline assignment: CDR1 MNHEY and CDR2 SVGAGI. The CDR3 is 12 amino acids. This chain's CDR3 is CASSYSGNEQFF. CDR3 DNA sequence: TGTGCCAGCAGTTACTCCGGCAATGAGCAGTTCTTC.

The rearrangement uses TRBV6-6 and TRBJ1-1; D is uncertain. V lost 2 bases and J 3 bases, leaving 13 bases between the germline ends. The CDR3 is 15 amino acids. The germline gives CDR1 MNHNY, CDR2 SVGAGI (reference sequence). CDR3 protein: CASSYGSRGYTEAFF. The CDR3 DNA sequence: TGTGCCAGCAGTTACGGCTCCCGCGGCTACACTGAAGCTTTCTTT.

V usage is TRBV5-1 and J usage is TRBJ2-2; 11 bases are a match to TRBD2. V shed 0 bases and J 4 bases; nucleotides not matched to a gene: 2. The germline CDR1 and CDR2 sequences are SGHRS and YFSETQ. The CDR3 extends over 16 amino acids. The CDR3: CASSLVAGGPTGELFF. The CDR3, as DNA: TGCGCCAGCAGCTTGGTAGCGGGGGGGCCCACCGGGGAGCTGTTTTTT.

This clone was seen more than once but under ten times. The chain is built from TRBV5-4 and TRBJ2-3; TRBD2 aligns across 10 bases. Germline trimming cut 4 bases from V and 11 bases from J; bases unmatched to any gene: 19. CDR3 length: 17 amino acids. CDR1 and CDR2 from the germline V gene are SGHNT and YYREEE (reference sequence). CDR3 coding DNA: TGTGCCAGCAGCGCTCGAGCTAGCGGGGGCTACCATAGGGGGCAGTATTTT. It is translated as CASSARASGGYHRGQYF. Together with reference TRBV5-4 and TRBJ2-3, the CDR3 gives the full variable domain: ETGVTQSPTHLIKTRGQQVTLRCSSQSGHNTVSWYQQALGQGPQFIFQYYREEENGRGNFPPRFSGLQFPNYSSELNVNALELDDSALYLCASSARASGGYHRGQYFGPGTRLTVL.

The chain links TRBV9 to TRBJ2-5; D may be TRBD2 (6 bases). Looked up from germline, CDR1 is SGDLS and CDR2 is YYNGEE. The CDR3 totals 13 residues. V was shortened by 1 base and J by 5 bases, with 9 bases between the two germline ends. The CDR3 is CASSVYGGETQYF. The DNA of the CDR3 is TGTGCCAGCAGCGTATACGGGGGTGAGACCCAGTACTTC.

The chain combines TRBV19 with TRBJ1-1; D is ambiguous. This CDR3 is built from 16 residues. The germline V gene has CDR1 LNHDA and CDR2 SQIVND (reference sequence). The V end was cut by 3 bases, the J end by 0 bases, with 14 bases between. The chain's CDR3 is CASSIFWAVMNTEAFF. DNA for the CDR3: TGTGCCAGTAGTATCTTCTGGGCAGTAATGAACACTGAAGCTTTCTTT.

The V call is TRBV11-2, the J call TRBJ2-1; 7 bases map to TRBD1. CDR3 length: 15 residues. Germline CDR1 is SGHAT and CDR2 is FQNNGV. Losses at the gene ends were 0 bases for V and 1 base for J; bases not matched to a gene: 0. The DNA for the CDR3 is TGTGCCAGCAGCTTAGACAGGGGGTCCTACAATGAGCAGTTCTTC. Residues: CASSLDRGSYNEQFF.

The V and J genes are TRBV6-7 and TRBJ2-1; 8 positions agree with TRBD2. TRBV6-7 counts as an open reading frame of uncertain function. The CDR3 has 13 amino acids. V gave up 8 bases and J gave up 7 bases; unmatched junction bases: 7. CDR3 residues: CASPPGGGNEQFF. CDR3 sequence (DNA): TGTGCCAGCCCGCCGGGGGGGGGAAATGAGCAGTTCTTC.